Many counts were recorded for the clone carrying this T cell receptor beta chain. Its antigen is still unknown. cDNA molecules carried unique molecular identifiers, and template switching added a universal primer site. TCRdb independently ran MiXCR on the 5' RACE reads; one entry per CDR3 protein. In the table there are 150,000 or so distinct CDR3 sequences, under 4.5% of which are singletons. The record originates from a study of identical twins. Study-wide results and caveats: Twins shared beta out-of-frame sequences in excess, but this excess was weaker. Out-of-frame TCR alpha sharing in monozygotic twins exceeded recombination model predictions.

Germline CDR1 reads MNHEY; CDR2 reads SVGAGI. The CDR3 runs to 15 residues. V lost 4 bases, J lost 4 bases, and 13 bases lay in between. Sequenced sample: memory T cells sorted from blood. The sequence derives from a young man in good health. The rearrangement links TRBV6-5 to TRBJ1-4; D is possibly TRBD1 (6 bases). CDR3 DNA: TGTGCCAGCAGTTCGGCAGGGGCCAATAATGAAAAACTGTTTTTT. It translates to CASSSAGANNEKLFF.